This TCR beta chain is drawn from a study of glioma-infiltrating T cells listed by TCRdb under 2016. Some background on the complete study: The study sequenced TCR alpha- and beta-chain repertoires from glioma tissue, from non-neoplastic brain tissue and from matched peripheral blood mononuclear cells. Three low-grade glioma patients, roughly 8 primary glioblastoma patients and three non-glioma patients contributing non-neoplastic brain tissue were included in the paired cohort. To measure how far tissue and blood T-cell populations diverged, each tissue-infiltrating repertoire was compared against the peripheral blood repertoire of the same patient.

The iRepertoire nested amplicon-rescue multiplex PCR (arm-PCR) platform was used to amplify TCR alpha and beta CDR3 regions from RNA. The input for one-step reverse transcription and amplification was about 100-450 ng of either tissue mRNA or PBMC total RNA. Following bead purification, Illumina adapters were added through a secondary multiplex PCR, and the libraries were then gel-purified between 200 and 400 bp. Demultiplexing relied on internal 6-nucleotide barcodes carried by the libraries. Sequencing of libraries was performed on an Illumina MiSeq with 2x220 or 2x250 nucleotide paired-end reads. As for how the authors treated the data: Paired reads were merged using FLASH 1.2.11 and aligned with BWA-MEM to the GRCh37 human genome, and TRA and TRB reads were then extracted. For V and J assignment, an IMGT-derived reference of cassette sequences and CDR3 motifs that included pseudogenes was used. Reads were translated in three frames, and productive CDR3s were defined as those with a C...FGXG motif and no stop codons. Unique combinations of V-J cassette pair and CDR3 amino acid sequence were defined as clonotypes. Reads were filtered by Hamming distance, thresholded by each sample's sequence error rate in mapped regions. Through fastp at Q25 and MiXCR, TCRdb rebuilt clones from the public reads, retaining in-frame beta chains. Merged by CDR3 protein, the rows form single entries marked with the most common genes and DNA. TCRdb, rather than the study authors, made the V and J calls. Counted in this sample were approximately 100,000 distinct CDR3 sequences; 20% to 30% of them appeared once. Around a third of the sample rests with the top ten.

The CDR3 runs 14 residues from the cysteine to the phenylalanine. The read is trimmed to its CDR3 DNA, 42 bases read in frame from base 1. V is pared back by 5 bases and J by 3 bases, with 14 bases lying between the germline termini. The germline V gene yields MNHNS for CDR1 and SASEGT for CDR2. Findings and caveats that apply to the study as a whole: VJ-independent divergence between tissue and blood was below expectation in non-neoplastic patients but above expectation in all gliomas, especially low-grade gliomas. Very few CDR3 sequences were shared between tissue and blood, attributed to high CDR3 diversity and limited sampling. Group comparisons were based on small numbers of patients: three non-neoplastic, three low-grade glioma and 7 to 9 glioblastoma patients.

This clonotype was observed at least ten times. The antigen this receptor binds is unknown. One base away there is no much larger clone; base qualities are not given. The sequence links TRBV6-1 to TRBJ2-7; the best D guess is TRBD2, with 5 bases matching. This sequence was found in a human donor with low-grade glioma or glioblastoma, undergoing nonglioma brain surgery, or in good health (not recorded which). The source material was glioma tissue, nonneoplastic brain tissue, or PBMCs (not recorded which). The nucleotides are TGTGCCAGCAGTCTCCGCGAGGACTTCTACGAGCAGTACTTC. It translates as CASSLREDFYEQYF.